This TCR beta chain appears in the sequencing data of a study of control samples from healthy donors and cancer patients. The table came from immunoSEQ multiplex PCR; TCRdb's copy has only in-frame clones and leaves some out. The sample contains just under 150,000 clones, 75% to 95% of which appear only once. V was shortened by 6 bases and J by 1 base, with 12 bases between the two germline ends. Germline CDR1 reads MDHEN; CDR2 reads SYDVKM. The length of the CDR3 is 14 residues. The sample taken for sequencing was blood. This rearrangement joins TRBV28 to TRBJ1-2, with D tentatively TRBD1 (5 bases). The receptor comes from a man aged 30 to 39 in good health. The CDR3 sequence is CASRRGSFNYGYTF. CDR3 in DNA: TGTGCCAGCAGACGGGGCTCCTTTAACTATGGCTACACCTTC.